The 21 T cell receptor beta chains in this list originate from one sample, sequenced in a study of spatial heterogeneity in lung cancer. Time point here: sample taken at primary tumor resection. TCRdb itself ran the 5' RACE reads through MiXCR, one entry per CDR3 protein. Counted here are tens of thousands of distinct CDR3 sequences, nearly 7% occurring once; the ten biggest clones make up about 45%. Specimen: PBMCs, collected at surgery. These receptors originate from a female donor with early-stage non-small cell lung cancer.

Ten or more counts support this clonotype. The chain combines TRBV5-1 with TRBJ2-2, with TRBD1 matching over 9 bases. CDR3 size: 16 residues. The germline V gene encodes CDR1 SGHRS and CDR2 YFSETQ. Trimming removed 1 base from V and 0 bases from J; junction bases left unmatched: 1. The CDR3 coding sequence is TGCGCCAGCAGCTTGACAGGGGGCGCGAACACCGGGGAGCTGTTTTTT. As protein: CASSLTGGANTGELFF.

This clonotype was found a few times. The chain couples TRBV7-2 to TRBJ2-5; D is undetermined. The V gene lost 1 base and the J gene lost 3 bases, with 6 bases spanning the gap. CDR1 and CDR2 from the germline V gene are SGHTA and FQGNSA. The CDR3 is 13 residues long. The CDR3 sequence is CASSLESKETQYF. CDR3 nucleotides: TGTGCCAGCAGCTTAGAATCTAAAGAGACCCAGTACTTC.

This clonotype has ten or more counts. The rearrangement joins TRBV7-9 to TRBJ2-7; D is possibly TRBD2 (6 bases). V gave up 5 bases and J gave up 2 bases, with 13 bases separating them. This CDR3 has 14 amino acids. Germline V CDR1 and CDR2: SEHNR, FQNEAQ (reference sequence). This CDR3 reads CASSLGGSAYEQYF. The CDR3 nucleotides are TGTGCCAGCAGCCTGGGGGGTTCGGCCTACGAGCAGTACTTC. The complete variable domain, with remaining parts taken from reference TRBV7-9 and TRBJ2-7, reads DTGVSQNPRHKITKRGQNVTFRCDPISEHNRLYWYRQTLGQGPEFLTYFQNEAQLEKSRLLSDRFSAERPKGSFSTLEIQRTEQGDSAMYLCASSLGGSAYEQYFGPGTRLTVT.

This clonotype was recorded at least ten times. The chain is built from TRBV9 and TRBJ2-2; no reliable D call. The V and J ends lost 4 bases and 10 bases respectively, with 11 bases between them. This CDR3 contains 12 residues. Germline V gene lookup returns CDR1 SGDLS and CDR2 YYNGEE. CDR3 coding DNA: TGTGCCAGCAGCCCGCCAGCCCAGGAGCTGTTTTTT. It encodes CASSPPAQELFF.

The rearrangement links TRBV6-1 to TRBJ1-5; D is unclear. V was shortened by 6 bases and J by 7 bases, with 10 bases between the two germline ends. The CDR3 loop spans 12 amino acids. The V gene's germline CDR1 is MNHNS and CDR2 SASEGT. CDR3 amino acids: CASSHGTQPQHF. The CDR3 bases are TGTGCCAGCAGCCATGGTACGCAGCCCCAGCATTTT.

Ten or more counts support this clonotype. V is TRBV29-1 and J is TRBJ1-1; D is undetermined. CDR3 length: 12 amino acids. Per germline, CDR1 SQVTM and CDR2 ANQGSEA. V was cut by 6 bases and J by 11 bases, with 19 bases left in between. DNA for the CDR3: TGCAGCGTAAGAGAGGGTTTAGTCGGGGCTTTCTTT. It codes for CSVREGLVGAFF. The variable domain in full, with the rest retrieved from reference TRBV29-1 and TRBJ1-1, is SAVISQKPSRDICQRGTSLTIQCQVDSQVTMMFWYRQQPGQSLTLIATANQGSEATYESGFVIDKFPISRPNLTFSTLTVSNMSPEDSSIYLCSVREGLVGAFFGQGTRLTVV.

Many counts were recorded for this clonotype. The chain combines TRBV28 with TRBJ1-3; D remains unclear. Germline values: CDR1 MDHEN, CDR2 SYDVKM. This CDR3 spans 13 amino acids. Trimming shortened V by 5 bases and J by 4 bases, and 9 bases separated the two germline ends. The CDR3 loop is CASSPDFGNTIYF. CDR3 sequence (DNA): TGTGCCAGCAGTCCAGACTTCGGAAACACCATATATTTT. Complete variable domain (other parts from reference TRBV28 and TRBJ1-3): DVKVTQSSRYLVKRTGEKVFLECVQDMDHENMFWYRQDPGLGLRLIYFSYDVKMKEKGDIPEGYSVSREKKERFSLILESASTNQTSMYLCASSPDFGNTIYFGEGSWLTVV.

This clonotype appeared a few times. The rearrangement joins TRBV11-2 to TRBJ2-1; 9 nucleotides agree with TRBD2. Germline loops: CDR1 SGHAT, CDR2 FQNNGV. The CDR3 loop spans 16 amino acids. V lost 5 bases and J lost 6; bases outside the gene matches: 11. The CDR3 nucleotides are TGTGCCAGCAGCCCCTTTCTGGCTAGCGGGGTCAATGAGCAGTTCTTC. It translates to CASSPFLASGVNEQFF.

This clonotype was seen at least ten times. The DNA for the CDR3 is TGCAGTGCCGCCCAGGTTGAAGCTTTCTTT. This gives the protein CSAAQVEAFF. The chain carries TRBV20-1 and TRBJ1-1; the D is unclear. Germline CDR1 and CDR2: DFQATT and SNEGSKA (reference sequence). Trimming pared 6 bases from V and 7 bases from J, leaving 9 bases between. CDR3 length equals 10 residues.

This clonotype was seen a few times. J is TRBJ1-2 and V is TRBV20-1, with D hard to call. Germline lookup yields CDR1 DFQATT and CDR2 SNEGSKA (reference sequence). V lost 8 bases and J 6 bases, leaving 4 bases between the germline ends. This CDR3 contains 8 residues. As DNA, the CDR3 is TGCAGTCCGGATGGCTACACCTTC. This sequence encodes CSPDGYTF.

The chain combines TRBV19 with TRBJ1-5, with a possible D match to TRBD1 (5 bases). The CDR3 covers 17 residues. Germline loops: CDR1 LNHDA, CDR2 SQIVND (reference sequence). The V end lost 3 bases, the J end lost 5 bases, and 20 bases lay between the germline ends. The CDR3 coding sequence is TGTGCCAGTAGTATCCTTCCAGACGGCGCCAGGGATCAGCCCCAGCATTTT. Amino acids: CASSILPDGARDQPQHF.

In its sample, this clonotype was seen a few times. The chain employs TRBV20-1 and TRBJ1-5; 9 bases line up with TRBD1. The CDR3 contains 16 residues. The V gene's germline CDR1 is DFQATT and CDR2 SNEGSKA (reference sequence). With V trimmed by 3 bases and J by 3 bases, 9 bases remained unmatched. CDR3 DNA sequence: TGCAGTGCTAGGGAACAGGGGGCTGTGGACAATCAGCCCCAGCATTTT. Translated, it gives CSAREQGAVDNQPQHF.

This clonotype came up a few times. The V call is TRBV18, the J call TRBJ1-6; TRBD1 aligns across 8 bases. V lost 3 bases, J lost 6 bases, and 10 bases stayed unmatched. Germline assignment: CDR1 KGHSH and CDR2 LQKENI. This CDR3 is built from 17 residues. CDR3 nucleotides: TGTGCCAGCTCACCGCTAGGTCAGGGGGCAGGTAATTCACCCCTCCACTTT. Protein sequence: CASSPLGQGAGNSPLHF.

This clonotype has a count of ten or more. V and J are TRBV30 and TRBJ1-1; a possible D gene is TRBD1 (6 bases). Trimming pared 2 bases from V and 4 bases from J, leaving 8 bases between. This CDR3 contains 12 residues. CDR1 is GTSNPN and CDR2 is SVGIG in the germline V gene (reference sequence). The CDR3: CAWSQGSTEAFF. CDR3 DNA: TGTGCCTGGAGTCAGGGGAGCACTGAAGCTTTCTTT.

At least ten counts were recorded for this clonotype. V gene TRBV9 combines with J gene TRBJ1-6, with 8 bases aligning to TRBD1. V trimming: 0 bases; J trimming: 4 bases; junction bases outside the gene matches: 0. Germline V gene data show CDR1 as SGDLS and CDR2 as YYNGEE. This CDR3 is built from 15 residues. CDR3 DNA sequence: TGTGCCAGCAGCGTAGGGACAGGGTATAATTCACCCCTCCACTTT. Translated, it gives CASSVGTGYNSPLHF.

This chain uses TRBV20-1 with TRBJ2-5; D gene ambiguous. V gave up 6 bases and J gave up 1 base, with 15 bases separating them. CDR1 is DFQATT, CDR2 SNEGSKA, per germline (reference sequence). The CDR3 sequence is 14 residues long. The CDR3: CSANVDILQETQYF. CDR3 sequence (DNA): TGCAGTGCCAATGTCGACATCCTCCAAGAGACCCAGTACTTC.

This clonotype was detected ten times or more. The chain has TRBV19 and TRBJ2-4; 12 bases are a match to TRBD1. Germline trimming cut 8 bases from V and 2 bases from J; bases unmatched to any gene: 19. Germline V gene lookup returns CDR1 LNHDA and CDR2 SQIVND (reference sequence). The CDR3 is 20 amino acids. The CDR3 loop reads CASRPAGTGGDLASKNIQYF. For the CDR3, the DNA is TGTGCCAGTCGCCCCGCCGGGACAGGGGGCGATCTTGCATCCAAAAACATTCAGTACTTC.

The V call is TRBV5-1, the J call TRBJ2-1; 8 nucleotides align to TRBD1. The J segment lost 1 base and the V segment lost 1 base, leaving 7 bases of the junction unmatched. Germline values: CDR1 SGHRS, CDR2 YFSETQ. This CDR3 spans 17 amino acids. Written as DNA, the CDR3 is TGCGCCAGCAGCTTGTGGACAGGGTCGCAATCCTACAATGAGCAGTTCTTC. Translated, it gives CASSLWTGSQSYNEQFF.

This clonotype was observed a few times. The chain uses TRBV7-9 and TRBJ1-6; 7 bases map to TRBD1. This CDR3 comprises 15 residues. Trimming cost V 7 bases and J 13 bases; bases outside gene matches: 16. Germline CDR1 and CDR2: SEHNR and FQNEAQ (reference sequence). CDR3 residues: CASISSQGPDPPLHF. The CDR3 nucleotides read TGTGCCAGCATCTCCTCACAGGGGCCCGACCCTCCCCTCCACTTT.

In DNA form, the CDR3 reads TGTGCCAGCAGCCAAGGACAGGGCTCCTACGAGCAGTACTTC. Its protein product is CASSQGQGSYEQYF. The genes are TRBV3-1 and TRBJ2-7; 7 bases line up with TRBD1. Unmatched junction bases numbered 0, after V lost 1 base and J lost 0 bases. The V gene's germline CDR1 is LGHDT and CDR2 YNNKEL (reference sequence). The CDR3 length is 14 residues.

This clonotype was observed at least ten times. The chain recombines TRBV4-1 with TRBJ1-4; D is possibly TRBD1 (6 bases). This CDR3 is 16 amino acids long. CDR1 and CDR2 (germline): MGHRA, YSYEKL. Trimming pared 2 bases from V and 4 bases from J, leaving 14 bases between. CDR3: CASSQKGGRINEKLFF. CDR3 bases: TGCGCCAGCAGCCAAAAGGGGGGCAGGATTAATGAAAAACTGTTTTTT.